The source of this T cell receptor (beta chain) is a study of blood T cell repertoires in COVID-19. Looking at the study overall: Researchers got acute and convalescent COVID-19 samples from the United States, Italy and Spain. Sample material is recorded as cDNA or gDNA derived from T cells, B-cell-depleted T cells, or PBMCs.

Original analysis: Nucleated cell number was recorded as an estimate derived from reference gene primer amplification. The data were produced by immunoSEQ multiplex PCR, yet TCRdb's version contains in-frame clones alone and is incomplete. V, J and clone size reflect that table, while D and trimming were determined from the DNA. This table holds about 190,000 clones, roughly 90% found once. Germline trimming cut 3 bases from V and 7 bases from J; bases unmatched to any gene: 2. The CDR3 consists of 11 residues. The V gene's germline CDR1 is DFQATT and CDR2 SNEGSKA (reference sequence). Sequenced input: peripheral blood. This chain connects TRBV20-1 to TRBJ1-2; 7 bases align to TRBD1. This sequence was found in a man aged 50-60 years with acute or convalescent COVID-19. In DNA, the CDR3 is TGCAGTGCTAGCGGGACAGTTGGCTACACCTTC. Amino acids: CSASGTVGYTF.